A selection of T cell receptor beta chains follows, all from one sample in a study of breast tumors, draining lymph nodes, adjacent tissues. TCRdb redid the calling of the multiplex PCR reads with MiXCR, one entry per CDR3 protein. The table lists 200,000 to 250,000 distinct CDR3 sequences, roughly 32% of them singletons. The sequenced material came from axillary lymph node tissue. All receptors come from a female donor with breast cancer. Some clones in this sample may be carry-over from other donors' samples. The CDR3 runs from the conserved cysteine through the conserved F or W. Fields, in order: V gene, J gene, D gene, clone size, CDR3 DNA, CDR3 protein. A D gene is named only where the DNA matches it firmly. Clone size is stated in some rows and not others, as once, few, many or a class when expanded.

V: TRBV12-3/TRBV12-4; J: TRBJ1-2; D: TRBD1; size: many; DNA: TGTGCCAGCAGGTCAGGGGGCGGTGGCTACACCTTC; CDR3: CASRSGGGGYTF
V: TRBV19; J: TRBJ1-1; D: .; size: .; DNA: TGTGCCAGCGATACGGGACGCTTGAACACTGAAGCTTTCTTT; CDR3: CASDTGRLNTEAFF
V: TRBV20-1; J: TRBJ2-3; D: TRBD2; size: many; DNA: TGCAGTGCTAGCCCTACTAGCGGGAGGGCTCTGAGGACAGATACGCAGTATTTT; CDR3: CSASPTSGRALRTDTQYF
V: TRBV30; J: TRBJ2-2; D: .; size: many; DNA: TGTGCCTGGAGTAGGGGGTCCACAAACACCGGGGAGCTGTTTTTT; CDR3: CAWSRGSTNTGELFF
V: TRBV29-1; J: TRBJ2-7; D: .; size: many; DNA: TGCAGCGTTGAAAAGAGCTACGAGCAGTACTTC; CDR3: CSVEKSYEQYF
V: TRBV29-1; J: TRBJ1-2; D: .; size: .; DNA: TGCAGCGTTCAGGGACCCCCCTATGGCTACACCTTC; CDR3: CSVQGPPYGYTF
V: TRBV7-3; J: TRBJ2-7; D: .; size: many; DNA: TGTGCCAGCAGCTTAGATCGGGGGAAAGCCTACGAGCAGTACTTC; CDR3: CASSLDRGKAYEQYF
V: TRBV7-9; J: TRBJ1-3; D: TRBD1; size: many; DNA: TGTGCCAGCAGCTATGCAGGGGGCTCTGGAAACACCATATATTTT; CDR3: CASSYAGGSGNTIYF
V: TRBV4-1; J: TRBJ2-1; D: TRBD2; size: many; DNA: TGCGCCAGCAGCCAACTTCTAGCGGCCTGGCGCAATGAGCAGTTCTTC; CDR3: CASSQLLAAWRNEQFF
V: TRBV20-1; J: TRBJ2-2; D: TRBD1; size: many; DNA: TGCAGTGCTAGATTCGGGACAGGGGCCGGGGAGCTGTTTTTT; CDR3: CSARFGTGAGELFF
V: TRBV2; J: TRBJ2-3; D: .; size: .; DNA: TGTGCCAGCGGGGCTATAAGTTCTACAGATACGCAGTATTTT; CDR3: CASGAISSTDTQYF
V: TRBV5-4; J: TRBJ1-3; D: TRBD1; size: .; DNA: TGTGCCAGCACAAGGCAGGGGGCTGGAAACACCATATATTTT; CDR3: CASTRQGAGNTIYF
V: TRBV4-2; J: TRBJ1-3; D: .; size: many; DNA: TGTGCCAGCAGGGGCGGACTCCCTTCGGGGTCTGGAAACACCATATATTTT; CDR3: CASRGGLPSGSGNTIYF